A single sample gave rise to the 8 T cell receptor beta chains below, sequenced in a study of T cell responses to AZD1222 COVID-19 vaccine. Measured with immunoSEQ multiplex PCR; TCRdb has only the in-frame clones, and not every one. The table records 150,000 or so clones, roughly nine tenths of them present only once. Source: peripheral blood, taken 28 days after the second AZD1222 dose. These receptors were taken from an adult who received the AZD1222 COVID-19 vaccine.

This clone has a handful of counts. This chain connects TRBV6-6 to TRBJ2-7, with D possibly being TRBD1 (5 bases). This CDR3 is 14 amino acids long. Germline CDR1 is MNHNY and CDR2 is SVGAGI (reference sequence). Trimming stripped 7 bases from V and 3 bases from J, with 16 bases between. CDR3 residues: CASTSRTPVYEQYF. In DNA, the CDR3 is TGTGCCAGCACCTCCCGGACACCGGTCTACGAGCAGTACTTC.

The chain's CDR3 is CASSLWIDPNEQYF. In nucleotides, the CDR3 is TGTGCCAGCAGCTTGTGGATCGACCCCAACGAGCAGTACTTC. This chain links TRBV5-5 with TRBJ2-7; D ambiguous. The CDR3 has 14 residues. CDR1 is SGHKS and CDR2 is YYEKEE in the germline V gene (reference sequence). V dropped 1 base and J dropped 5 bases, with 13 bases sitting between them. The full variable domain, its missing parts supplied by reference TRBV5-5 and TRBJ2-7, is DAGVTQSPTHLIKTRGQQVTLRCSPISGHKSVSWYQQVLGQGPQFIFQYYEKEERGRGNFPDRFSARQFPNYSSELNVNALLLGDSALYLCASSLWIDPNEQYFGPGTRLTVT.

The chain links TRBV11-2 to TRBJ1-1; D gene ambiguous. The V end was cut by 0 bases, the J end by 3 bases, with 11 bases between. The germline V gene encodes CDR1 SGHAT and CDR2 FQNNGV. This CDR3 spans 15 amino acids. CDR3 nucleotides: TGTGCCAGCAGCTTAGAGAGGGATCCCCACACTGAAGCTTTCTTT. Translation gives CASSLERDPHTEAFF.

The chain uses TRBV20-1 and TRBJ2-3; 7 nucleotides agree with TRBD2. The V gene's germline CDR1 is DFQATT and CDR2 SNEGSKA (reference sequence). CDR3 length: 11 amino acids. V lost 1 base, J lost 8 bases, and 0 bases stayed unmatched. This CDR3 is CSARGGGTQYF. DNA for the CDR3: TGCAGTGCTAGAGGCGGGGGTACGCAGTATTTT.

This clone was found a few times. The chain couples TRBV12-3 or TRBV12-4 to TRBJ1-1; D gene ambiguous. The CDR3 length is 13 residues. Trimming pared 2 bases from V and 2 bases from J, leaving 6 bases between. The CDR3 loop is CASSLKRNTEAFF. CDR3 sequence (DNA): TGTGCCAGCAGTTTAAAAAGAAACACTGAAGCTTTCTTT.

V and J are TRBV25-1 and TRBJ2-3, with no clear D. V was pared by 4 bases and J by 8 bases, with 7 bases between. Germline values: CDR1 MGHDK, CDR2 SYGVNS. The length of the CDR3 is 11 residues. CDR3 nucleotides: TGTGCCAGCAGTGGGTTAGGTACGCAGTATTTT. Its protein product is CASSGLGTQYF.

This sequence joins TRBV25-1 and TRBJ2-1; TRBD2 matches 12 bases. The CDR3 contains 14 residues. Germline V gene sequence: CDR1 MGHDK, CDR2 SYGVNS. V was clipped by 8 bases and J by 3 bases; unmatched bases: 2. CDR3 in DNA: TGTGCCAGCCGGACTAGCGGGGTCTACAATGAGCAGTTCTTC. It codes for CASRTSGVYNEQFF.

The chain is built from TRBV5-1 and TRBJ2-3; possibly TRBD1 or TRBD2 for D (6 bases each). The V end lost 1 base, the J end lost 3 bases, and 15 bases lay between the germline ends. CDR1 is SGHRS and CDR2 is YFSETQ in the germline V gene. This CDR3 is built from 16 residues. The DNA of the CDR3 is TGCGCCAGCAGCTTGCTGGGGGGCTTTTTGACAGATACGCAGTATTTT. Translated: CASSLLGGFLTDTQYF.